The entry below describes one T cell receptor (beta chain). Antigen: not known. The data stem from a study of cytomegalovirus exposure and HLA in healthy donors. Study findings and constraints: Presence/absence analyses assumed roughly uniform sequencing depth across donors, which may not hold. Earlier findings revealed that most TCR beta V segments proved productive either about 87% or about 30% of the time. With later analysis, a missense DCLRE1C variant became linked to TCR beta V- and J-gene trimming.

PCR involved 60 Vbeta and 13 Jbeta primers. Repertoires were generated with immunoSEQ multiplex PCR, while TCRdb's copy carries only in-frame clones and drops some. Here the sample spans roughly 160,000 clones, 87% being singletons. The clonotype originates from a woman aged 25-40 years in good health and CMV-seronegative. Sequenced: PBMCs.

In DNA, the CDR3 is TGTGCCAGCAGGTTTCTAGGGGCCTACAATGAGCAGTTCTTC. This translates into CASRFLGAYNEQFF. This chain links TRBV6-5 with TRBJ2-1; a weak D match, TRBD1 (5 bases). The CDR3 is made up of 14 amino acids. In germline, CDR1 is MNHEY, CDR2 SVGAGI. Between the trimmed V and J ends, which lost 6 bases and 2 bases, there was a span of 11 bases.